These T cell receptor beta chains were read from a single sample in a study of blood T cell repertoires in COVID-19. Data came from immunoSEQ multiplex PCR; TCRdb stores just in-frame clones and leaves some out. The sample yields about 130,000 clones, roughly 84% seen once. The specimen was peripheral blood. The receptors were sampled from a woman younger than 45 who had recovered from COVID-19. Each CDR3 is given with its conserved first and last residue. A D gene is named only where the DNA matches it firmly. Size values are once, few and many counts, or a class for expanded clones, and some rows have none.

d_call clone_size j_call v_call cdr3_nt cdr3_aa
. . TRBJ1-2 TRBV6-5 TGTGCCAGCAGTTACTCCCGGGGATGGTATGGCTACACCTTC CASSYSRGWYGYTF
TRBD1 . TRBJ2-6 TRBV6-5 TGTGCCAGCAAAACAGGGGGGACTGGGGCCAACGTCCTGACTTTC CASKTGGTGANVLTF
TRBD2 . TRBJ2-7 TRBV9 TGTGCCAGCAGCGTAGCCGGGGGGGCCGTTTACGAGCAGTACTTC CASSVAGGAVYEQYF
. . TRBJ2-7 TRBV5-1 TGCGCCAGCAGCCCGCCGGGGGACGAGCAGTACTTC CASSPPGDEQYF
. . TRBJ2-1 TRBV7-6 TGTGCCAGCAGCTTAGTGGGGAGCTCCTACAATGAGCAGTTCTTC CASSLVGSSYNEQFF
. . TRBJ2-3 TRBV5-1 TGCGCCAGCAGCTTGCAGGACTCCCAACTCGGAGATACGCAGTATTTT CASSLQDSQLGDTQYF
TRBD2 once TRBJ2-5 TRBV11-2 TGTGCCAGCAGCTTTAGCGGGGGGGCCTCAGAGACCCAGTACTTC CASSFSGGASETQYF
TRBD2 once TRBJ2-3 TRBV2 TGTGCCAGCAAGGGAAGGGGACTAGCGGCAGATACGCAGTATTTT CASKGRGLAADTQYF
TRBD1 . TRBJ2-1 TRBV6-5 TGTGCCAGCACCGCCCGACAGGGTTTCTACAATGAGCAGTTCTTC CASTARQGFYNEQFF
. few TRBJ1-2 TRBV2 TGTGCCAGCAGGGGCGGGAGTGGCTACACCTTC CASRGGSGYTF
. . TRBJ1-1 TRBV10-3 TGTGCCATGAGAGGGACACGGAACACTGAAGCTTTCTTT CAMRGTRNTEAFF
. . TRBJ1-2 TRBV25-1 TGTGCCAGCAGTGATTTCACAACAGGGTCCTATGGCTACACCTTC CASSDFTTGSYGYTF
TRBD2 . TRBJ2-1 TRBV10-2 TGCGCCAGCAGTGACGGACTAGCGGGAGCGTTCAATGAGCAGTTCTTC CASSDGLAGAFNEQFF
. once TRBJ1-1 TRBV12-3/TRBV12-4 TGTGCCAGCAGTGGCCTGGAAGCTTTCTTT CASSGLEAFF
TRBD1 . TRBJ2-5 TRBV19 TGTGCCAGTAGTTCCGATGACAGGGGGCGGGAGACCCAGTACTTC CASSSDDRGRETQYF
TRBD1 . TRBJ2-1 TRBV12-5 TGTGCTAGTGGTCCGGGACAGGGTATGTTCGATGAGCAGTTCTTC CASGPGQGMFDEQFF
. . TRBJ1-2 TRBV18 TGTGCCAGCTCCCAGCGGGAGCCCTTAGGCGGCTACACCTTC CASSQREPLGGYTF
. . TRBJ1-2 TRBV10-1 TGCGCCAGCAGTGAGTACGCCCAGGGGGGCTACACCTTC CASSEYAQGGYTF
TRBD1 . TRBJ1-1 TRBV5-1 TGCGCCAGCAGTCAAGAACAGGGGCCGAACACTGAAGCTTTCTTT CASSQEQGPNTEAFF
. . TRBJ1-4 TRBV19 TGTGCCAGTAGTATGGTCTGGGGGCGCCGGGAAAAACTGTTTTTT CASSMVWGRREKLFF